Shown below are 30 T cell receptor beta chains from a single sample sequenced in a study of identical twins. One entry per CDR3 protein results from TCRdb running MiXCR on the 5' RACE reads. The sample holds hundreds of thousands of distinct CDR3 sequences, about 12% seen once. In addition, the sample was reused for a study of yellow fever vaccine responses in identical twins.

The material sequenced was CD8+ T cells sorted from blood. The receptors derive from a woman under 30 in good health.

The CDR3 sequence is CASSATARTGEYEQFF. CDR3 nucleotides: TGTGCCAGCAGCGCAACCGCCCGGACAGGGGAATATGAGCAGTTCTTC. The chain combines TRBV7-6 with TRBJ2-1; TRBD1 aligns across 9 bases. This CDR3 is built from 16 residues. CDR1 and CDR2 (germline): SGHVS, FNYEAQ. Trimming cost V 5 bases and J 8 bases; bases outside gene matches: 13.

The CDR3 DNA reads as TGCGCCAGCAGCTTGGTGGGTTGGGCAGATACGCAGTATTTT. Translating it yields CASSLVGWADTQYF. The chain couples TRBV5-1 to TRBJ2-3; D unresolved. Germline assignment: CDR1 SGHRS and CDR2 YFSETQ. V was clipped by 0 bases and J by 4 bases, with 9 bases between them. The CDR3 covers 14 residues.

This clonotype was counted a few times. The rearrangement links TRBV7-8 to TRBJ1-1; D ambiguous. Per the germline V gene, CDR1 is SGHVS and CDR2 is FQNEAQ. This CDR3 region has 14 residues. Trimming left V 1 base short and J 0 bases short, with 6 bases between. The CDR3 nucleotides are TGTGCCAGCAGCTTAGTGGCTATGAACACTGAAGCTTTCTTT. Amino acid sequence: CASSLVAMNTEAFF.

This clonotype was seen more than once but under ten times. The V call is TRBV28, the J call TRBJ2-5; 7 bases are shared with TRBD1. Germline trimming cut 6 bases from V and 2 bases from J; bases unmatched to any gene: 6. Per germline, CDR1 MDHEN and CDR2 SYDVKM. CDR3 length: 14 amino acids. The CDR3 spells CASRLTGRQETQYF. The CDR3 DNA is TGTGCCAGCAGGCTGACAGGGAGACAAGAGACCCAGTACTTC. Complete variable domain (other parts from reference TRBV28 and TRBJ2-5): DVKVTQSSRYLVKRTGEKVFLECVQDMDHENMFWYRQDPGLGLRLIYFSYDVKMKEKGDIPEGYSVSREKKERFSLILESASTNQTSMYLCASRLTGRQETQYFGPGTRLLVL.

This rearrangement joins TRBV7-2 to TRBJ2-3; TRBD1 or TRBD2 may be the D gene (5 bases each). This CDR3 spans 13 amino acids. V shed 5 bases and J shed 4 bases, with 10 bases lying between them. From germline, CDR1 is SGHTA and CDR2 FQGNSA. DNA for the CDR3: TGTGCCAGCAGCCCTGAGGGGCCAGATACGCAGTATTTT. Residues: CASSPEGPDTQYF.

The V call is TRBV7-8, the J call TRBJ2-5, with D tentatively TRBD2 (5 bases). The CDR3 sequence is 15 residues long. Germline CDR1 is SGHVS and CDR2 is FQNEAQ. The germline V and J ends were trimmed by 5 bases and 3 bases, with 16 bases remaining between them. The CDR3 loop reads CASSQQLGIEETQYF. CDR3 bases: TGTGCCAGCAGCCAACAACTAGGGATAGAAGAGACCCAGTACTTC.

This clonotype occurred many times. The rearrangement links TRBV28 to TRBJ2-2, with no clear D. Trimming left V 3 bases short and J 4 bases short, with 9 bases between. CDR1 is MDHEN and CDR2 is SYDVKM in the germline V gene. This CDR3 contains 14 residues. CDR3: CASSFTGRTGELFF. The DNA of the CDR3 is TGTGCCAGCAGTTTCACTGGCCGCACCGGGGAGCTGTTTTTT.

This clonotype has a count of ten or more. This chain connects TRBV29-1 to TRBJ2-7; D is unclear. V was shortened by 3 bases and J by 3 bases, with 12 bases between the two germline ends. Germline CDR1 SQVTM, CDR2 ANQGSEA. The CDR3 extends over 13 amino acids. CDR3 sequence reads: CSVELIGVYEQYF. The DNA for the CDR3 is TGCAGCGTTGAGTTGATAGGCGTCTACGAGCAGTACTTC.

This chain links TRBV28 with TRBJ2-1; D ambiguous. This CDR3 is 16 amino acids long. The V gene lost 4 bases and the J gene lost 4 bases, with 17 bases spanning the gap. Germline CDR1 is MDHEN and CDR2 is SYDVKM. The CDR3 DNA is TGTGCCAGCAGTTCCCTTGACTTATCTACTTACAATGAGCAGTTCTTC. It encodes CASSSLDLSTYNEQFF.

This clonotype was counted only a few times. The chain is built from TRBV13 and TRBJ2-1; a possible D gene is TRBD1 (6 bases). Germline V gene data show CDR1 as PRHDT and CDR2 as FYEKMQ (reference sequence). The CDR3 contains 15 residues. The germline V and J ends were trimmed by 2 bases and 8 bases, with 16 bases remaining between them. CDR3: CASSLRQGRYDEQFF. The DNA of the CDR3 is TGTGCCAGCAGCTTAAGGCAGGGGAGATATGATGAGCAGTTCTTC.

Turning to this clonotype: This could be a read error, since a much larger clone is one nucleotide away. The gene calls are TRBV28 and TRBJ2-1, with TRBD1 as a possible D gene (5 bases). This CDR3 comprises 13 residues. CDR1 and CDR2 (germline): MDHEN, SYDVKM. This chain's CDR3 is CASSPDTYSEQFF. CDR3 in DNA: TGTGCCAGCAGCCCGGACACTTACAGTGAGCAGTTCTTC.

V gene TRBV24-1 combines with J gene TRBJ2-3; a weak D match, TRBD1 (5 bases). The CDR3 length is 17 residues. Trimming removed 1 base at V and 0 bases at J, with 13 bases between. CDR1 and CDR2 (germline): KGHDR, SFDVKD. Written as DNA, the CDR3 is TGTGCCACCAGTGATTTTGGCTCAGGGTCCAGCACAGATACGCAGTATTTT. Encoded protein: CATSDFGSGSSTDTQYF.

This clonotype was counted only a few times. This chain uses TRBV6-1 with TRBJ1-2; the match to TRBD1 covers 9 bases. The ends lost 3 bases at V and 13 bases at J; junction bases unmatched: 15. CDR1 is MNHNS, CDR2 SASEGT, per germline. CDR3 length: 15 amino acids. The CDR3 nucleotides are TGTGCCAGCAGTGAGCCCACCAAGGACAGGGGAACGGGCACCTTC. Residues: CASSEPTKDRGTGTF.

This clonotype was seen a few times. The CDR3 here is CSARSTSGRVVHEQFF. The CDR3 nucleotides are TGCAGTGCTAGATCCACTAGCGGGAGGGTCGTCCATGAGCAGTTCTTC. The rearrangement joins TRBV20-1 to TRBJ2-1, with 13 nucleotides matching TRBD2. The V gene's germline CDR1 is DFQATT and CDR2 SNEGSKA (reference sequence). The ends lost 2 bases at V and 8 bases at J; junction bases unmatched: 9. There are 16 residues in the CDR3.

This clonotype was seen more than once but under ten times. This rearrangement joins TRBV20-1 to TRBJ2-3, with D hard to call. There are 12 residues in the CDR3. The germline CDR1 and CDR2 sequences are DFQATT and SNEGSKA (reference sequence). The V and J ends lost 0 bases and 6 bases respectively, with 7 bases between them. In DNA, the CDR3 is TGCAGTGCTAGAGATTTTAGGGATACGCAGTATTTT. Protein product: CSARDFRDTQYF.

The chain employs TRBV4-1 and TRBJ2-7; TRBD1 agrees at 8 bases. V lost 4 bases to trimming and J lost 2 bases; unmatched junction nucleotides: 4. This CDR3 is built from 14 residues. Germline CDR1 MGHRA, CDR2 YSYEKL. This CDR3 reads CASSLDRGPYEQYV. The CDR3 coding sequence is TGCGCCAGCAGCCTAGACAGGGGCCCCTACGAGCAGTACGTC.

Ten or more counts support this clonotype. The chain links TRBV12-3 or TRBV12-4 to TRBJ2-1; D is perhaps TRBD1 (6 bases). This CDR3 has 15 residues. The V end lost 1 base, the J end lost 6 bases, and 13 bases lay between the germline ends. This CDR3 is CASSLGQGWGNEQFF. The CDR3 coding sequence is TGTGCCAGCAGTTTAGGTCAGGGGTGGGGCAATGAGCAGTTCTTC.

The chain is built from TRBV6-5 and TRBJ2-7; D call uncertain. Germline V gene data show CDR1 as MNHEY and CDR2 as SVGAGI. V lost 0 bases to trimming and J lost 3 bases, with 12 bases between them. There are 15 residues in the CDR3. DNA of the CDR3: TGTGCCAGCAGTTACTCCTACCCCCCCGACTACGAGCAGTACTTC. Amino acid sequence: CASSYSYPPDYEQYF.

This chain connects TRBV7-2 to TRBJ2-7, with D possibly being TRBD2 (5 bases). Germline CDR1 reads SGHTA; CDR2 reads FQGNSA. CDR3 size: 14 residues. The ends were cut back, 6 bases at V and 0 bases at J, with 12 bases in the middle. CDR3 sequence: CASRPHSVSYEQYF. The CDR3 nucleotides are TGTGCCAGCAGACCCCATAGCGTCTCCTACGAGCAGTACTTC.

This clonotype has more than one count but fewer than ten. The CDR3 sequence is CASSTHGSDYEQYF. The CDR3 DNA is TGTGCCAGCAGTACCCACGGGAGTGACTACGAGCAGTACTTC. The chain couples TRBV28 to TRBJ2-7, with TRBD2 as a possible D gene (6 bases). CDR1 and CDR2 (germline): MDHEN, SYDVKM. There are 14 residues in the CDR3. The V gene lost 5 bases and the J gene lost 3 bases, with 14 bases spanning the gap. Combining the CDR3 with reference TRBV28 and TRBJ2-7 gives the whole variable domain DVKVTQSSRYLVKRTGEKVFLECVQDMDHENMFWYRQDPGLGLRLIYFSYDVKMKEKGDIPEGYSVSREKKERFSLILESASTNQTSMYLCASSTHGSDYEQYFGPGTRLTVT.

This clonotype was detected only a few times. For the CDR3, the DNA is TGTGCCAGCAGCCAAGGAGCGGGGTTCAATGAGCAGTTCTTC. Amino acids: CASSQGAGFNEQFF. The chain is built from TRBV3-1 and TRBJ2-1; 7 bases match TRBD2. Trimming took 1 base from V and 6 from J; bases not matched to a gene: 3. The CDR3 runs to 14 residues. Germline loops: CDR1 LGHDT, CDR2 YNNKEL (reference sequence).

This chain links TRBV5-1 with TRBJ2-5, with 12 nucleotides matching TRBD2. The germline gives CDR1 SGHRS, CDR2 YFSETQ. The CDR3 extends over 17 amino acids. J gave up 1 base and V 2 bases, and 6 bases lay outside the gene matches. Here the CDR3 reads CASSFTSGRPPQETQYF. The CDR3 DNA follows: TGCGCCAGCAGCTTCACTAGCGGGAGGCCCCCCCAAGAGACCCAGTACTTC.

A few counts support this clonotype. The chain is built from TRBV9 and TRBJ2-2; D is ambiguous. The CDR3 has 14 amino acids. V was pared by 3 bases and J by 0 bases, with 6 bases between. The germline V gene encodes CDR1 SGDLS and CDR2 YYNGEE. The CDR3 nucleotides are TGTGCCAGCAGCGGCCAAGCGAACACCGGGGAGCTGTTTTTT. It encodes CASSGQANTGELFF.

This clonotype was recorded a few times. This chain links TRBV7-6 with TRBJ2-7, with 8 bases matching TRBD2. Trimming at V came to 1 base and at J to 4 bases, leaving 6 bases not matched to a gene. The CDR3 extends over 15 amino acids. Germline lookup yields CDR1 SGHVS and CDR2 FNYEAQ. CDR3 region: CASSLVSASGYEQYF. The CDR3 bases are TGTGCCAGCAGCTTAGTGTCGGCTAGCGGGTACGAGCAGTACTTC.

This clonotype was counted between two and nine times. The chain has TRBV12-3 or TRBV12-4 and TRBJ1-2; 8 bases map to TRBD1. CDR3 length: 14 residues. Trimming removed 6 bases from V and 4 bases from J; junction bases left unmatched: 7. This chain's CDR3 is CASSDRGGIYGYTF. The CDR3 DNA is TGTGCCAGCAGCGACAGGGGCGGAATCTATGGCTACACCTTC.

V is TRBV7-9 and J is TRBJ1-2; D perhaps matches TRBD1 (5 bases). V lost 3 bases, J lost 4 bases, and 15 bases lay in between. Germline values: CDR1 SEHNR, CDR2 FQNEAQ (reference sequence). The CDR3 runs 15 residues. CDR3 protein: CASSLDGTDPYGYTF. In DNA form, the CDR3 reads TGTGCCAGCAGCTTGGACGGGACGGACCCCTATGGCTACACCTTC.

The rearrangement joins TRBV29-1 to TRBJ2-3, with D possibly TRBD2 on 7 matching bases. V shed 3 bases and J shed 8 bases, with 21 bases lying between them. The CDR3 runs to 15 residues. Germline-derived CDR1 and CDR2 are SQVTM and ANQGSEA. The CDR3 loop reads CSVEGLAGEGGTQYF. Written as DNA, the CDR3 is TGCAGCGTTGAGGGCTTGGCGGGAGAGGGGGGTACGCAGTATTTT.

This clonotype was counted between two and nine times. The rearrangement joins TRBV12-5 to TRBJ2-4; 13 nucleotides agree with TRBD2. The CDR3 has 16 amino acids. V was pared by 2 bases and J by 7 bases, with 5 bases of the junction left unmatched. CDR1 is LGHNT, CDR2 FRNRAP, per germline. The CDR3 region is CASGLLGLAGENIQYF. Here the CDR3 DNA reads TGTGCTAGTGGTTTGCTCGGACTAGCGGGAGAGAACATTCAGTACTTC.

This clonotype was recorded a few times. The genes are TRBV7-9 and TRBJ2-1; 7 bases are a match to TRBD1. Germline CDR1 and CDR2: SEHNR and FQNEAQ (reference sequence). CDR3 length equals 15 residues. J was trimmed by 7 bases and V by 5 bases; bases with no gene match: 11. CDR3 protein: CASSTQTGNSNEQFF. CDR3 sequence (DNA): TGTGCCAGCAGCACTCAGACAGGGAACTCGAATGAGCAGTTCTTC.

The CDR3, as DNA: TGTGCCAGCAGTTCAGGGGGCTGGTCCTACGAGCAGTACTTC. Protein sequence: CASSSGGWSYEQYF. This sequence joins TRBV2 and TRBJ2-7, with 8 bases fitting TRBD1. CDR1 SNHLY and CDR2 FYNNEI come from the germline V gene. This CDR3 comprises 14 residues. The ends lost 5 bases at V and 1 base at J; junction bases unmatched: 4.